These T cell receptor beta chains were read from a single sample in a study of blood T cell repertoires in COVID-19. Assay: immunoSEQ multiplex PCR; the TCRdb copy retains only in-frame clones and omits some. The sample includes about 270,000 clones, around 81% of them seen just once. The sequencing sample was made of peripheral blood. The receptors were sampled from a woman aged 55 to 70 with active or convalescent COVID-19. CDR3s include the opening cysteine and the closing phenylalanine or tryptophan. The D gene is left open where the match is weak. Not every row has a clone size; where given, it reads once, few, many or a size class.

v_gene: TRBV12-3/TRBV12-4; j_gene: TRBJ2-5; abundance: .; d_gene: .; CDR3nt: TGTGCCAGCAGTTTCCAGGCGCAAGAGACCCAGTACTTC; CDR3aa: CASSFQAQETQYF
v_gene: TRBV19; j_gene: TRBJ2-1; abundance: .; d_gene: TRBD2; CDR3nt: TGTGCCAGTAGTATTGGGAGGCGGGGGGAATACAATGAGCAGTTCTTC; CDR3aa: CASSIGRRGEYNEQFF
v_gene: TRBV9; j_gene: TRBJ1-1; abundance: .; d_gene: .; CDR3nt: TGTGCCAGCAGCCCGCGGGGGGCGCACACTGAAGCTTTCTTT; CDR3aa: CASSPRGAHTEAFF
v_gene: TRBV13; j_gene: TRBJ2-5; abundance: .; d_gene: TRBD2; CDR3nt: TGTGCCAGCAGCTTCCTAGCGGGGGAAGAGACCCAGTACTTC; CDR3aa: CASSFLAGEETQYF
v_gene: TRBV6-5; j_gene: TRBJ1-1; abundance: .; d_gene: .; CDR3nt: TGTGCCAGCAGTTACTCACGGTTTACTGAAGCTTTCTTT; CDR3aa: CASSYSRFTEAFF
v_gene: TRBV13; j_gene: TRBJ2-5; abundance: .; d_gene: TRBD2; CDR3nt: TGTGCCAGCAGCTCAGGCCTAGCGGGGGATCAAGAGACCCAGTACTTC; CDR3aa: CASSSGLAGDQETQYF
v_gene: TRBV25-1; j_gene: TRBJ2-7; abundance: .; d_gene: .; CDR3nt: TGTGCCAGCATCCCAGCAGATTCTACGGGAGAGCAGTACTTC; CDR3aa: CASIPADSTGEQYF
v_gene: TRBV6-6; j_gene: TRBJ2-1; abundance: .; d_gene: .; CDR3nt: TGTGCCAGCAGTTCGGGGGAACAGTACAATGAGCAGTTCTTC; CDR3aa: CASSSGEQYNEQFF
v_gene: TRBV28; j_gene: TRBJ1-2; abundance: .; d_gene: TRBD1; CDR3nt: TGTGCCAGCAGTTTTTCGAGGGGGACAGGGGCCACCTTC; CDR3aa: CASSFSRGTGATF
v_gene: TRBV6-4; j_gene: TRBJ2-3; abundance: .; d_gene: TRBD2; CDR3nt: TGTGCCAGCAGTGACGTGGCTAGCGGGGGTATAGATACGCAGTATTTT; CDR3aa: CASSDVASGGIDTQYF
v_gene: TRBV3-1/TRBV3-2; j_gene: TRBJ1-2; abundance: .; d_gene: .; CDR3nt: TGTGCCAGCAGCCAAGATGGCGCCGGGAGGGGCTACACCTTC; CDR3aa: CASSQDGAGRGYTF
v_gene: TRBV6-5; j_gene: TRBJ1-2; abundance: .; d_gene: .; CDR3nt: TGTGCCAGCAGCCATACTCTATACTCCGCCGACACCTTC; CDR3aa: CASSHTLYSADTF
v_gene: TRBV7-3; j_gene: TRBJ2-1; abundance: .; d_gene: .; CDR3nt: TGTGCCAGCAGCTTAACTGGGATCGGGGTACGAGAGCAGTTCTTC; CDR3aa: CASSLTGIGVREQFF
v_gene: TRBV5-1; j_gene: TRBJ2-2; abundance: .; d_gene: TRBD1; CDR3nt: TGCGCCAGCAGCTTTGCGGGACAGGGAATCACCGGGGAGCTGTTTTTT; CDR3aa: CASSFAGQGITGELFF
v_gene: TRBV6-6; j_gene: TRBJ1-1; abundance: few; d_gene: .; CDR3nt: TGTGCCAGCAGTTACGTTGGTGCAGGCACTGAAGCTTTCTTT; CDR3aa: CASSYVGAGTEAFF
v_gene: TRBV6-5; j_gene: TRBJ2-7; abundance: .; d_gene: TRBD1; CDR3nt: TGTGCCAGCAGCCCCCCAGGGGGCACGAGGTACGAGCAGTACTTC; CDR3aa: CASSPPGGTRYEQYF
v_gene: TRBV14; j_gene: TRBJ2-2; abundance: .; d_gene: TRBD1; CDR3nt: TGTGCCAGCAGCCAAACCGGGACAGCTACCGGGGAGCTGTTTTTT; CDR3aa: CASSQTGTATGELFF
v_gene: TRBV19; j_gene: TRBJ2-5; abundance: .; d_gene: TRBD2; CDR3nt: TGTGCCAGTAGTCTCCTCTTCGGGGGGGCGCGGCCGTACCAAGAGACCCAGTACTTC; CDR3aa: CASSLLFGGARPYQETQYF
v_gene: TRBV5-4; j_gene: TRBJ2-7; abundance: .; d_gene: TRBD2; CDR3nt: TGTGCCAGCAGGCACAAGGGGACTAGCGGGGGCCCTTTCTACGAGCAGTACTTC; CDR3aa: CASRHKGTSGGPFYEQYF
v_gene: TRBV9; j_gene: TRBJ1-5; abundance: .; d_gene: .; CDR3nt: TGTGCCAGCAGCGTACAGGGACTCAGCAATCAGCCCCAGCATTTT; CDR3aa: CASSVQGLSNQPQHF
v_gene: TRBV4-3; j_gene: TRBJ2-1; abundance: .; d_gene: TRBD2; CDR3nt: TGCGCCCGCAGGGGAGATTATAGCGGGGGGCGGGGGAATGAGCAGTTCTTC; CDR3aa: CARRGDYSGGRGNEQFF
v_gene: TRBV9; j_gene: TRBJ1-6; abundance: .; d_gene: TRBD1; CDR3nt: TGTGCCAGCAGCGTAGAGGGCAGGGGGACATATAATTCACCCCTCCACTTT; CDR3aa: CASSVEGRGTYNSPLHF
v_gene: TRBV27; j_gene: TRBJ2-7; abundance: .; d_gene: .; CDR3nt: TGTGCCAGCAGCACAGAGGGGGGGCACTACGAGCAGTACTTC; CDR3aa: CASSTEGGHYEQYF
v_gene: TRBV19; j_gene: TRBJ1-5; abundance: .; d_gene: .; CDR3nt: TGTGCCAGTAGTATACGGCAGGGGTATCAGCCCCAGCATTTT; CDR3aa: CASSIRQGYQPQHF
v_gene: TRBV4-1; j_gene: TRBJ1-1; abundance: once; d_gene: .; CDR3nt: TGCGCCAGCAGCCCTCCTATGAACACTGAAGCTTTCTTT; CDR3aa: CASSPPMNTEAFF